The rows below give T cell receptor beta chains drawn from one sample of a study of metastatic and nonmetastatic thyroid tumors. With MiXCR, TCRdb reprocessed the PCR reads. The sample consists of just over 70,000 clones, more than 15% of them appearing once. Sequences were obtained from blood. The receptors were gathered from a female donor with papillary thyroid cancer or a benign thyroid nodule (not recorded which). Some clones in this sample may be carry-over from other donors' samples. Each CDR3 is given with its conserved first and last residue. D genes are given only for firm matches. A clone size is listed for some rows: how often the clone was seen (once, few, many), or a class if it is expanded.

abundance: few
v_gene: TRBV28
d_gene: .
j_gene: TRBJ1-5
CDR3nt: TGTGCCAGCAGTTTCGGAGGGGGGTTAGGGAGGAGGGCCCAGCATTTT
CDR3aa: CASSFGGGLGRRAQHF

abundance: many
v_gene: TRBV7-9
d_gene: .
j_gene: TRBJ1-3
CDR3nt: TGTGCCAGCAGCTTAGGGACCATCTCTGGAAACACCATATATTTT
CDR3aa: CASSLGTISGNTIYF

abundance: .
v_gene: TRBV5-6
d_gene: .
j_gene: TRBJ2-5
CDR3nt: TGTGCCAGCAGCTTGGCTAGCGTCCAAGAGACCCAGTACTTC
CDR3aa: CASSLASVQETQYF

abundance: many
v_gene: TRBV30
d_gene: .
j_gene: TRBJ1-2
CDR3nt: TGTGCCTGGAGTACCCCCCCGTCTAACTATGGCTACACCTTC
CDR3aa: CAWSTPPSNYGYTF

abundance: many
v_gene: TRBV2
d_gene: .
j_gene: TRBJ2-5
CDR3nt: TGTGCCAGCAGAAACCAAGAGACCCAGTACTTC
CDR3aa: CASRNQETQYF

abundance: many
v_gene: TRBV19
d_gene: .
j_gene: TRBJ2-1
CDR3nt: TGTGCCAGTAGTATAGGCGCCGCTAATGAGCAGTTCTTC
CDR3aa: CASSIGAANEQFF

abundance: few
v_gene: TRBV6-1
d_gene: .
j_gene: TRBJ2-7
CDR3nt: TGTGCCAGCAGTGAAGAAGGACTTTTGTACGAGCAGTACTTC
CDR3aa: CASSEEGLLYEQYF

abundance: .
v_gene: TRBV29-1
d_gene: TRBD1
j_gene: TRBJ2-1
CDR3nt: TGCAGCGTTGATGAGGGGGCGCGAGGCTACAATGAGCAGTTCTTC
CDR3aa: CSVDEGARGYNEQFF

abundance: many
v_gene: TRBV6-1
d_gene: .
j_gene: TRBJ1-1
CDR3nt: TGTGCCAGCAGTTCCCGACCGAACACTGAAGCTTTCTTT
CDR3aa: CASSSRPNTEAFF

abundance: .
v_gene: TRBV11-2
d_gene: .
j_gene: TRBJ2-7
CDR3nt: TGTGCCAGCAGCTTGGGACCGCTTTACGAGCAGTACTTC
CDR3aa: CASSLGPLYEQYF

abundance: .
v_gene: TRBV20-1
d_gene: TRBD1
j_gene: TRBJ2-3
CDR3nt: TGCAGTGCTCCTCGGACAGGGGATTACACAGATACGCAGTATTTT
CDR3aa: CSAPRTGDYTDTQYF

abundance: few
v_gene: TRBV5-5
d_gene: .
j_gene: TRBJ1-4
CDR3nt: TGTACCAGCAGCTCCGTCGTTGGAGGGATTGCAACTAATGAAAAACTGTTTTTT
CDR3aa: CTSSSVVGGIATNEKLFF

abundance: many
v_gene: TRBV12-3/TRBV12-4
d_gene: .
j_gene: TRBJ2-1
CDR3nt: TGTGCCAGCAGTCCAATCCAACAGGGTTACAATGAGCAGTTCTTC
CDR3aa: CASSPIQQGYNEQFF

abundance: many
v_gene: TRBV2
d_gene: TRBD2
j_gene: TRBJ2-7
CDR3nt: TGTGCCAGCAGTCCCGGGAGGGGGGGCTACGAGCAGTACTTC
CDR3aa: CASSPGRGGYEQYF

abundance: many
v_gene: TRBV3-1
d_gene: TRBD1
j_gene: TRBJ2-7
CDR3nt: TGTGCCAGCAGCCAAGGTACAGCGGGGACAGGGGGCTACGAGCAGTACTTC
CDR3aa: CASSQGTAGTGGYEQYF

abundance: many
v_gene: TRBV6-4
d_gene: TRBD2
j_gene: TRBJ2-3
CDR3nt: TGTGCCAGCAGTGACGGACTAGCCACAGATACGCAGTATTTT
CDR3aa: CASSDGLATDTQYF

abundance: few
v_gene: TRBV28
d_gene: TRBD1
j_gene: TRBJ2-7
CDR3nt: TGTGCCAGCAGTGCCAGGGACAGGGGCGGGGAGCAGTACTTC
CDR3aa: CASSARDRGGEQYF

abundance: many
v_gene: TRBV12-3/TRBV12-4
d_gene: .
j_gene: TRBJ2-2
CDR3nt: TGTGCCAGCAGTTTCACAGGGTCCACGGACACCGGGGAGCTGTTTTTT
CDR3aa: CASSFTGSTDTGELFF

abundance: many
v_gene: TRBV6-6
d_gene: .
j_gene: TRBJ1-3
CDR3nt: TGTGCCAGCAGTTACGGACGCTCTGGAAACACCATATATTTT
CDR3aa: CASSYGRSGNTIYF

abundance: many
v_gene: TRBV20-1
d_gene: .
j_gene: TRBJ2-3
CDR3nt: TGCAGTGCGCCTCTAGAGGATACGCAGTATTTT
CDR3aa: CSAPLEDTQYF

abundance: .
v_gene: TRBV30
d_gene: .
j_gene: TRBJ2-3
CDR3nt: TGTGCCTGGAGTCGTGGGAGGACAGATACGCAGTATTTT
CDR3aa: CAWSRGRTDTQYF

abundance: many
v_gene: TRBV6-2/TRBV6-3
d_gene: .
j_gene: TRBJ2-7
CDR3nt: TGTGCCAGCAGTCTACATCCCTCCTACGAGCAGTACTTC
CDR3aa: CASSLHPSYEQYF

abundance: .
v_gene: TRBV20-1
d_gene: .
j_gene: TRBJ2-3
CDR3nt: TGCAGTGCTAAGATCCCTAGCACAGATACGCAGTATTTT
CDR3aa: CSAKIPSTDTQYF

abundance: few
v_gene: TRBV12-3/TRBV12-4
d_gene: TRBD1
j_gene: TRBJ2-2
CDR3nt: TGTGCCAGCAGTGAAACAATGGGACAGGGGGGCACCGGGGAGCTGTTTTTT
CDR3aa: CASSETMGQGGTGELFF

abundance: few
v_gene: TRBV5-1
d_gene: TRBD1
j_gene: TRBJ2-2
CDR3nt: TGCGCCAGCAGCGAGGACAGGGGGAACACCGGGGAGCTGTTTTTT
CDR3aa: CASSEDRGNTGELFF

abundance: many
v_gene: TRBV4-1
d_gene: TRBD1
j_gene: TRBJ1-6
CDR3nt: TGCGCCAGCAGCCAAGAGGGTCTCAGGGGGATTAATTCACCCCTCCACTTT
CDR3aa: CASSQEGLRGINSPLHF

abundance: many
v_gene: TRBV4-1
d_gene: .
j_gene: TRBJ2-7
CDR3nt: TGCGCCAGCAGCCAGGGCGGTCCCCTTCGCGAGCAGTACTTC
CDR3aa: CASSQGGPLREQYF

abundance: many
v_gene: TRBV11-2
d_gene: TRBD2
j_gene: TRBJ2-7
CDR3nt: TGTGCCAGCAGCTTAGGGACTAGCGGGACCTACGAGCAGTACTTC
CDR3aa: CASSLGTSGTYEQYF

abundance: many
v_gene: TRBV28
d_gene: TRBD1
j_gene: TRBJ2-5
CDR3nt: TGTGCCAGCAGATTAGATGGACAGGGCAGGGAGACCCAGTACTTC
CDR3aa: CASRLDGQGRETQYF

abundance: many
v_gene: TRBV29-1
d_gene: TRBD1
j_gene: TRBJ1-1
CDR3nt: TGCAGCGTCCAAACCCCCGGGACAGAGAACACTGAAGCTTTCTTT
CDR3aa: CSVQTPGTENTEAFF

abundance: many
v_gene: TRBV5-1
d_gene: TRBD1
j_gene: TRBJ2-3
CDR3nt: TGCGCCAGCAGCGAAACAGGGGGCACAGATACGCAGTATTTT
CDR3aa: CASSETGGTDTQYF

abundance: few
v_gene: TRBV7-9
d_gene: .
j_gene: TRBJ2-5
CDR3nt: TGTGCCAGCAGCTTACGCGGAAAAGAGACCCAGTACTTC
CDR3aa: CASSLRGKETQYF

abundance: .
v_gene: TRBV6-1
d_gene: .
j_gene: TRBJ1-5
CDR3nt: TGTGCCAGCAGTGAGTCGACGGACCAGCCCCAGCATTTT
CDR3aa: CASSESTDQPQHF

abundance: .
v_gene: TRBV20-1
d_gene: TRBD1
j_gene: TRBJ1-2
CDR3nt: TGCAGTGCTAGCGTGGGGGACAGGGGAAACTATGGCTACACCTTC
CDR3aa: CSASVGDRGNYGYTF

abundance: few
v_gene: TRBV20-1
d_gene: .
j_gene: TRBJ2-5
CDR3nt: TGCAGTGCTAGAGACCCCCGAGCGCATAACCAAGAGACCCAGTACTTC
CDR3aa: CSARDPRAHNQETQYF

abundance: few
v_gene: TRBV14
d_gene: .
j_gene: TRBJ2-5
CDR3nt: TGTGCCAGCAGCCCGCTGGGGGGCAGGGAGACCCAGTACTTC
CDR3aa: CASSPLGGRETQYF

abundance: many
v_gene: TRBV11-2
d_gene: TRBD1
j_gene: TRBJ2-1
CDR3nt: TGTGCCAGCAGCCCAACTTCGGGACAGGGGACTAACAATGAGCAGTTCTTC
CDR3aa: CASSPTSGQGTNNEQFF

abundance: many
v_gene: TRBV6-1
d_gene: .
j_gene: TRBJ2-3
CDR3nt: TGTGCCAGCAGTGCTCAGGGGATCACAGATACGCAGTATTTT
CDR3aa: CASSAQGITDTQYF